These 11 T cell receptor beta chains came from one sample sequenced in a study of blood T cell repertoires in COVID-19. Some clones are missing from TCRdb's copy, which holds only in-frame ones; the method was immunoSEQ multiplex PCR. The sample includes 140,000 to 150,000 clones, around three quarters seen only once; the top ten take 4.2%. Sequencing input: peripheral blood. The receptor set was obtained from a man aged 60 to 75 with acute or convalescent COVID-19.

The V and J genes are TRBV7-2 and TRBJ1-1; D not resolved. The CDR3 contains 14 residues. With 2 bases removed from V and 3 bases from J, the gap between germline ends came to 10 bases. CDR1 is SGHTA, CDR2 FQGNSA, per germline. The CDR3 loop reads CASSLSFEYTEAFF. In nucleotides, the CDR3 is TGTGCCAGCAGCTTATCCTTCGAGTACACTGAAGCTTTCTTT.

The rearrangement uses TRBV29-1 and TRBJ1-5; D possibly corresponds to TRBD1 (5 bases). The CDR3 totals 15 residues. V lost 6 bases and J lost 7, with 22 bases in between. Looked up from germline, CDR1 is SQVTM and CDR2 is ANQGSEA. The CDR3 reads CSVDPWGEDGQPQHF. In nucleotides, the CDR3 is TGCAGCGTCGACCCTTGGGGGGAAGATGGGCAGCCCCAGCATTTT.

The chain joins TRBV27 to TRBJ2-1; TRBD2 matches 7 bases. CDR1 is MNHEY and CDR2 is SMNVEV in the germline V gene (reference sequence). The CDR3 totals 14 residues. V lost 3 bases to trimming and J lost 8 bases; unmatched junction nucleotides: 7. The DNA of the CDR3 is TGTGCCAGCAGTTTCTGGCGGGAGAGGGATGAGCAGTTCTTC. Translating gives CASSFWRERDEQFF.

V and J are TRBV2 and TRBJ1-2; D remains ambiguous. The CDR3 extends over 14 amino acids. The germline V gene encodes CDR1 SNHLY and CDR2 FYNNEI. Between the trimmed V and J ends, which lost 3 bases and 4 bases, there was a span of 12 bases. The CDR3 DNA sequence: TGTGCCAGCAGTGAGAGGGTGGAGGTCTATGGCTACACCTTC. It translates to CASSERVEVYGYTF. Variable domain in full (rest from reference TRBV2 and TRBJ1-2): EPEVTQTPSHQVTQMGQEVILRCVPISNHLYFYWYRQILGQKVEFLVSFYNNEISEKSEIFDDQFSVERPDGSNFTLKIRSTKLEDSAMYFCASSERVEVYGYTFGSGTRLTVV.

The chain couples TRBV27 to TRBJ2-5, with 10 bases aligning to TRBD2. After removal of 5 bases from V and 6 bases from J, the junction contained 12 bases not matched to a gene. This CDR3 contains 16 residues. Germline V gene data show CDR1 as MNHEY and CDR2 as SMNVEV (reference sequence). The CDR3 is CASSPVDLAGAKTQYF. CDR3 nucleotide sequence: TGTGCCAGCAGTCCGGTTGACCTAGCGGGAGCGAAGACCCAGTACTTC.

The genes are TRBV2 and TRBJ2-3; 11 nucleotides match TRBD2. The CDR3 totals 15 residues. V was pared by 2 bases and J by 4 bases, with 2 bases of the junction left unmatched. Germline V lookup: CDR1 SNHLY, CDR2 FYNNEI. CDR3 sequence: CASSELAGGSDTQYF. The DNA of the CDR3 is TGTGCCAGCAGTGAACTAGCGGGAGGATCAGATACGCAGTATTTT.

CDR3 DNA sequence: TGTGCCTGGAGCTTGACGGGGGAGGATGAAGCTTTCTTT. It codes for CAWSLTGEDEAFF. The V gene is TRBV30, the J gene TRBJ1-1; D possibly corresponds to TRBD1 (5 bases). The CDR3 spans 13 residues. V was pared by 3 bases and J by 7 bases, with 15 bases between. Per the germline V gene, CDR1 is GTSNPN and CDR2 is SVGIG (reference sequence).

V and J are TRBV6-6 and TRBJ2-5; 7 nucleotides match TRBD2. V was clipped by 0 bases and J by 5 bases; unmatched bases: 6. This CDR3 spans 15 amino acids. The germline CDR1 and CDR2 sequences are MNHNY and SVGAGI (reference sequence). CDR3 residues: CASSYSGGIGETQYF. The CDR3 DNA follows: TGTGCCAGCAGTTACTCGGGAGGGATTGGGGAGACCCAGTACTTC.

This clone was seen once. The chain uses TRBV30 and TRBJ1-2, with D possibly matching TRBD1 (6 bases). Germline CDR1 and CDR2: GTSNPN and SVGIG (reference sequence). The V end was cut by 0 bases, the J end by 4 bases, with 15 bases between. This CDR3 contains 15 residues. The CDR3: CAWSVDPRGLYGYTF. The CDR3 coding sequence is TGTGCCTGGAGTGTAGATCCCAGGGGCCTCTATGGCTACACCTTC. The variable domain in full, completed from reference TRBV30 and TRBJ1-2, reads SQTIHQWPATLVQPVGSPLSLECTVEGTSNPNLYWYRQAAGRGLQLLFYSVGIGQISSEVPQNLSASRPQDRQFILSSKKLLLSDSGFYLCAWSVDPRGLYGYTFGSGTRLTVV.

The gene calls are TRBV27 and TRBJ1-1; TRBD1 is a possible D gene (5 bases). V was clipped by 2 bases and J by 2 bases, with 12 bases between them. Germline CDR1 is MNHEY and CDR2 is SMNVEV (reference sequence). This CDR3 region has 15 residues. CDR3 nucleotides: TGTGCCAGCAGTTTAGGAACTTGGGGCAACACTGAAGCTTTCTTT. It encodes CASSLGTWGNTEAFF.

V and J are TRBV3-1 (or the pseudogene TRBV3-2) and TRBJ2-7; 9 nucleotides match TRBD2. Germline CDR1 LGHDT, CDR2 YNNKEL (reference sequence). Trimming cost V 4 bases and J 7 bases; bases outside gene matches: 14. The length of the CDR3 is 16 residues. DNA of the CDR3: TGTGCCAGCAGCCCCACGGTAGCGGGAGCGCCGGAAGAGCAGTACTTC. As protein: CASSPTVAGAPEEQYF.